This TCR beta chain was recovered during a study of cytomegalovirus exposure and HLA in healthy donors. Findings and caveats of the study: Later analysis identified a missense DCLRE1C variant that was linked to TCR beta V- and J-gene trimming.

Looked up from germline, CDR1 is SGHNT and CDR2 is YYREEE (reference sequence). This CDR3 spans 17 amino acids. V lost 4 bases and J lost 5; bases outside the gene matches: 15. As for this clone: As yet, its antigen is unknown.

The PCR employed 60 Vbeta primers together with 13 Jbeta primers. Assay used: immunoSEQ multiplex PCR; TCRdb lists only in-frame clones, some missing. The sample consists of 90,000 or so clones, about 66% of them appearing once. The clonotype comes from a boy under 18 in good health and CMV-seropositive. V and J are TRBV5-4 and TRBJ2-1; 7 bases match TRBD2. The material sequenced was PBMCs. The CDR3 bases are TGTGCCAGCAGCCGCGGGCCTACTAGCGAAGGAAACAATGAGCAGTTCTTC. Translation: CASSRGPTSEGNNEQFF.